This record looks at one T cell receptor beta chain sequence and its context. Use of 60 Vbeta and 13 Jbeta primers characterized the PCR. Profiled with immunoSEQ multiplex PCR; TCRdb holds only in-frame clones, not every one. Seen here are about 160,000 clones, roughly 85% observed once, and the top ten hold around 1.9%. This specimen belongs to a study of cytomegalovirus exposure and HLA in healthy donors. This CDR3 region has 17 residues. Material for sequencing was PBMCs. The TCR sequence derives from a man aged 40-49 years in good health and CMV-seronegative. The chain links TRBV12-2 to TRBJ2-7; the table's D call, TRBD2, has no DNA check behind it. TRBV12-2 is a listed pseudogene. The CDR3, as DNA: TGTGCAAGTCGCTTATTTGCTAGCGGGAGGCCCTCCTACGAGCAGTACTTC. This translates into CASRLFASGRPSYEQYF.